The sequence of this T cell receptor beta chain was determined in a study of control samples from healthy donors and cancer patients. The method was immunoSEQ multiplex PCR; TCRdb's version includes in-frame clones alone and lacks a portion of them. Of around 94,000 clones detected, approximately 90% appear once; the ten largest clones hold 3% to 4.5%. Germline V gene data show CDR1 as SGHRS and CDR2 as YFSETQ. The length of the CDR3 is 15 residues. Trimming took off 2 bases at V and 0 bases at J, with 12 bases between the two ends. The source of this sequence is a young woman in good health. This chain joins TRBV5-1 and TRBJ2-7, with D maybe TRBD1 (6 bases). Sequenced: blood. The CDR3 DNA reads TGCGCCAGCAGCTTTAGGCAGGGGATCTCCTACGAGCAGTACTTC. It translates to CASSFRQGISYEQYF.